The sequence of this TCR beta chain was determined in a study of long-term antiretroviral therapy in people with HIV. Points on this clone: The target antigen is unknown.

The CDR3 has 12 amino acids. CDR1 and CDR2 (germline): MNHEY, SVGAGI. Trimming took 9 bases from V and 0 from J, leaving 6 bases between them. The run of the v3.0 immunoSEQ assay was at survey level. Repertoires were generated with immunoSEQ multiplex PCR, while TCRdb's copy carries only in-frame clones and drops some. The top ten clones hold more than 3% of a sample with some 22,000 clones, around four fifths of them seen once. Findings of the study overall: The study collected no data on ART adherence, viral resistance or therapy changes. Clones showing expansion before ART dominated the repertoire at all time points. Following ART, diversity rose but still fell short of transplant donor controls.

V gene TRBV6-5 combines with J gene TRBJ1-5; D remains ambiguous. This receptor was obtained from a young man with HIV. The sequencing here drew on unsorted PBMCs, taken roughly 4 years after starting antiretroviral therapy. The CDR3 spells CASGYSNQPQHF. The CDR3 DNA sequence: TGTGCCAGTGGGTATAGCAATCAGCCCCAGCATTTT.